Below, one T cell receptor (beta chain) is given with its context. The sample comes from a study of CD4 T cells in relation to SARS-CoV-2 and coronaviruses. Overall study: Patient ages ranged from 21 to 72, median 38. The HLA restriction of the shared crossreactive spike epitopes was mapped.

Assay: immunoSEQ multiplex PCR; the TCRdb copy retains only in-frame clones and omits some. This sample has tens of thousands of clones, with 90% to 95% found just once. Germline CDR1 and CDR2: PRHDT and FYEKMQ (reference sequence). The CDR3 contains 17 residues. The ends lost 4 bases at V and 1 base at J; junction bases unmatched: 7. The sequencing sample was made of naive CD4+ T cells from PBMCs. Specified subset: naive CD4+ T cells isolated by negative enrichment. The clonotype originates from an adult with COVID-19. The rearrangement links TRBV13 to TRBJ2-3; 11 nucleotides align to TRBD2. The CDR3 here is CASSSLVAGGRTDTQYF. CDR3 DNA: TGTGCCAGCAGCTCCCTGGTAGCGGGAGGGCGCACAGATACGCAGTATTTT.